This entry describes one TCR beta chain. With 4 bases clipped from V and 16 bases from J, the junction kept 13 bases outside the gene matches. Germline loops: CDR1 SGHDT, CDR2 YYEEEE. This CDR3 comprises 15 residues. Generated by immunoSEQ multiplex PCR, the TCRdb table keeps only in-frame clones and is missing some. This table holds more than 150,000 clones, more than 80% found once. The data are from a study of T cell responses to AZD1222 COVID-19 vaccine. Across the study: Pooling covered second doses at about 4 or about 12 weeks.

The chain carries TRBV5-6 and TRBJ2-1; TRBD2 matches at 14 bases. The sample was peripheral blood, taken on day 0 of AZD1222 vaccination. This TCR was sampled from an adult in good health. The CDR3 protein is CASSIPGLAGVLRFF. The CDR3 region has the DNA TGTGCCAGCAGCATACCGGGACTAGCGGGAGTTTTGCGATTCTTC.